This T cell receptor beta chain came from a study of blood T cell repertoires in COVID-19. The CDR3 is made up of 17 amino acids. V was cut by 0 bases and J by 1 base, with 13 bases left in between. Germline CDR1 MNHEY, CDR2 SVGEGT. Repertoires were generated with immunoSEQ multiplex PCR, while TCRdb's copy carries only in-frame clones and drops some. The sample consists of some 300,000 clones, 90% of them appearing once. The sequence derives from a woman aged 18-35 years with acute COVID-19. This sequence joins TRBV6-2 or TRBV6-3 and TRBJ2-1; possible D gene TRBD2, 6 bases. The specimen sequenced was PBMCs or T cells enriched from blood (not recorded which). CDR3 sequence (DNA): TGTGCCAGCAGTTACTCGCTCGCGGAGGGGTCCTACAATGAGCAGTTCTTC. Amino acid sequence: CASSYSLAEGSYNEQFF.